Listed here are 20 T cell receptor beta chains from one sample, sequenced in a study of shared clonotypes between healthy human individuals. The repertoire was sequenced with immunoSEQ multiplex PCR; TCRdb's copy has only in-frame clones and lacks some. This table has some 980,000 clones, around 80% appearing once. Source material: memory CD4+ T cells sorted from blood. Subset in this sample: CD45RA-negative fraction. The receptors were sampled from a man between 18 and 29 years old in good health.

The J gene is TRBJ2-2, the V gene TRBV7-2, with D possibly being TRBD2 (6 bases). The CDR3 runs 13 residues. Trimming took 6 bases from V and 7 from J, leaving 12 bases between them. Germline V CDR1 and CDR2: SGHTA, FQGNSA. This chain's CDR3 is CASSPEGDGELFF. CDR3 DNA sequence: TGTGCCAGCAGTCCGGAGGGAGACGGGGAGCTGTTTTTT.

The rearrangement links TRBV19 to TRBJ2-4; TRBD2 is a possible D gene (6 bases). This CDR3 is 14 amino acids long. The germline gives CDR1 LNHDA, CDR2 SQIVND (reference sequence). V shed 7 bases and J shed 4 bases, with 14 bases lying between them. CDR3 nucleotide sequence: TGTGCCAGTACCCAATTCGGGGGAAAAAACATTCAGTACTTC. Its translation is CASTQFGGKNIQYF.

The chain combines TRBV18 with TRBJ2-7, with 12 nucleotides matching TRBD2. CDR1 is KGHSH, CDR2 LQKENI, per germline. The CDR3 sequence is 15 residues long. Germline trimming cut 6 bases from V and 0 bases from J; bases unmatched to any gene: 3. The CDR3 loop is CASSQTSGSSYEQYF. The CDR3 DNA reads as TGTGCCAGCTCCCAGACTAGCGGGAGCTCCTACGAGCAGTACTTC.

This clone was seen only once. The V gene is TRBV10-3, the J gene TRBJ1-2; no clear D gene. From germline, CDR1 is ENHRY and CDR2 SYGVKD. CDR3 length: 14 residues. V dropped 3 bases and J dropped 8 bases, with 16 bases sitting between them. The CDR3 DNA sequence: TGTGCCATCAGTGACTTACGCAGCCCTGCAGGCTACACCTTC. It codes for CAISDLRSPAGYTF.

This rearrangement joins TRBV2 to TRBJ1-4, with D possibly being TRBD1 (5 bases). V was clipped by 7 bases and J by 6 bases, with 12 bases between them. CDR1 is SNHLY and CDR2 is FYNNEI in the germline V gene. The CDR3 length is 13 residues. The CDR3 region is CASTSGIYEKLFF. The CDR3 nucleotides are TGTGCCAGCACTTCAGGGATTTATGAAAAACTGTTTTTT.

This clone was observed a handful of times. The rearrangement links TRBV4-1 to TRBJ2-1, with D possibly called TRBD1 or TRBD2 (5 bases each). V lost 2 bases and J lost 4, with 9 bases in between. The CDR3 is made up of 14 amino acids. Germline V lookup: CDR1 MGHRA, CDR2 YSYEKL. This CDR3 reads CASSQQGEYNEQFF. The CDR3 region has the DNA TGCGCCAGCAGCCAACAGGGAGAGTACAATGAGCAGTTCTTC.

This clone was observed once. This rearrangement joins TRBV2 to TRBJ1-5; no clear D gene. Germline-derived CDR1 and CDR2 are SNHLY and FYNNEI. CDR3 length equals 14 residues. Trimming removed 1 base at V and 10 bases at J, with 14 bases between. The CDR3 DNA sequence: TGTGCCAGCAGTGAAGACAGACCCCCAACTCCCCAGCATTTT. Its translation: CASSEDRPPTPQHF.

The table lists this clone with a few counts. The CDR3 region is CASSLEGRAGTDTQYF. The DNA for the CDR3 is TGCGCCAGCAGCTTGGAGGGGAGGGCGGGCACAGATACGCAGTATTTT. The V and J genes are TRBV5-1 and TRBJ2-3; 7 bases are shared with TRBD2. CDR3 size: 16 residues. The trim removed 0 bases at V and 1 base at J, leaving 5 bases unmatched. Germline V lookup: CDR1 SGHRS, CDR2 YFSETQ.

As for this clone: This same CDR3 is encoded by further DNA sequences in the sample. This chain uses TRBV19 with TRBJ2-7; D tentatively reads TRBD1 or TRBD2 (5 bases each). Deletions cut 6 bases from V and 1 base from J, with 13 bases between. This CDR3 spans 14 amino acids. Germline loops: CDR1 LNHDA, CDR2 SQIVND (reference sequence). The CDR3 spells CASSPRDGSYEQYF. CDR3 DNA sequence: TGTGCCAGTAGCCCCCGGGACGGGTCCTACGAGCAGTACTTC.

DNA for the CDR3: TGTGCCAGCAGCGTGGAGCAAAATCAGCCCCAGCATTTT. As protein: CASSVEQNQPQHF. This sequence joins TRBV6-4 and TRBJ1-5; D is unclear. The CDR3 totals 13 residues. V was clipped by 6 bases and J by 4 bases, with 10 bases between them. Germline lookup yields CDR1 MRHNA and CDR2 SNTAGT.

The chain has TRBV6-1 and TRBJ1-2, with TRBD1 matching 9 bases. The CDR3 loop spans 15 amino acids. Germline CDR1 reads MNHNS; CDR2 reads SASEGT. The ends lost 7 bases at V and 4 bases at J; junction bases unmatched: 10. The CDR3: CASTTESTGGYGYTF. In nucleotides, the CDR3 is TGTGCCAGCACCACGGAATCGACAGGGGGCTATGGCTACACCTTC.

CDR3 nucleotides: TGTGCCAGCAGCTTAGATGGGACTAGCTCGTATGAGCAGTTCTTC. It encodes CASSLDGTSSYEQFF. The chain employs TRBV7-2 and TRBJ2-1, with 9 bases identical to TRBD2. Trimming removed 1 base from V and 8 bases from J; junction bases left unmatched: 6. There are 15 residues in the CDR3. The germline V gene has CDR1 SGHTA and CDR2 FQGNSA.

The sample holds a few counts of this clone. This chain links TRBV19 with TRBJ2-1, with D possibly called TRBD1 or TRBD2 (5 bases each). The CDR3 has 14 amino acids. V was cut by 1 base and J by 11 bases, with 15 bases left in between. Germline CDR1 is LNHDA and CDR2 is SQIVND (reference sequence). The DNA of the CDR3 is TGTGCCAGTAGTATAGGGGGCCGGGGCTCGAAGCAGTTCTTC. Translating gives CASSIGGRGSKQFF.

With regard to this clone: A much larger clone lies one base from this, so it may be a read error. The genes are TRBV7-9 and TRBJ1-2; possibly TRBD1 for D (5 bases). In germline, CDR1 is SEHNR, CDR2 FQNEAQ (reference sequence). V lost 5 bases, J lost 2 bases, and 9 bases lay in between. The CDR3 runs 13 residues. Here the CDR3 DNA reads TGTGCCAGCAGCCCGACAGCGAACTATGGCTACACCTTC. Its protein product is CASSPTANYGYTF.

The chain carries TRBV5-4 and TRBJ1-1, with TRBD1 as a possible D gene (5 bases). Germline assignment: CDR1 SGHNT and CDR2 YYREEE (reference sequence). The CDR3 has 14 amino acids. V was pared by 5 bases and J by 3 bases, with 14 bases between. CDR3 sequence reads: CASSFPGGDTEAFF. The CDR3 DNA follows: TGTGCCAGCAGTTTCCCGGGGGGGGACACTGAAGCTTTCTTT.

The chain carries TRBV7-2 and TRBJ2-5; possible D gene TRBD1, 5 bases. From germline, CDR1 is SGHTA and CDR2 FQGNSA. Trimming took 1 base from V and 4 from J, leaving 13 bases between them. This CDR3 has 15 amino acids. The CDR3 region has the DNA TGTGCCAGCAGCTTAGAGGGCAGGGTAGTAGAGACCCAGTACTTC. As protein: CASSLEGRVVETQYF.

The chain joins TRBV5-1 to TRBJ2-4; D is unresolved. The CDR3 spans 15 residues. Per the germline V gene, CDR1 is SGHRS and CDR2 is YFSETQ. Trimming took 2 bases from V and 6 from J, leaving 15 bases between them. The CDR3 DNA sequence: TGCGCCAGCAGCTTTTTATCGGCTGAACGAAACATTCAGTACTTC. Protein sequence: CASSFLSAERNIQYF.

A note on this clone: This same CDR3 is encoded by further DNA sequences in the sample. The V gene is TRBV9, the J gene TRBJ2-3; D unresolved. Trimming stripped 1 base from V and 6 bases from J, with 15 bases between. This CDR3 has 15 amino acids. Germline V lookup: CDR1 SGDLS, CDR2 YYNGEE. The CDR3 sequence is CASSVTLGSPDTQYF. CDR3 nucleotides: TGTGCCAGCAGCGTAACTCTCGGTAGCCCCGATACGCAGTATTTT. Full variable domain (outside the CDR3, taken from reference TRBV9 and TRBJ2-3): DSGVTQTPKHLITATGQRVTLRCSPRSGDLSVYWYQQSLDQGLQFLIQYYNGEERAKGNILERFSAQQFPDLHSELNLSSLELGDSALYFCASSVTLGSPDTQYFGPGTRLTVL.

The chain links TRBV6-1 to TRBJ1-3, with D possibly being TRBD1 (5 bases). The CDR3 spans 17 residues. Trimming took 0 bases from V and 1 from J, leaving 13 bases between them. CDR1 is MNHNS and CDR2 is SASEGT in the germline V gene. The CDR3 is CASSEAKGDISGNTIYF. The DNA of the CDR3 is TGTGCCAGCAGTGAAGCAAAAGGGGATATATCTGGAAACACCATATATTTT.

This clone was picked up a small number of times. Other DNA sequences from this sample encode an identical CDR3 as well. The V call is TRBV19, the J call TRBJ1-5; D perhaps matches TRBD1 (6 bases). Trimming cost V 3 bases and J 4 bases, with 10 bases left between them. CDR1 is LNHDA and CDR2 is SQIVND in the germline V gene (reference sequence). CDR3 size: 14 residues. The CDR3 reads CASSMTGSNQPQHF. The CDR3 DNA is TGTGCCAGTAGTATGACAGGATCAAATCAGCCCCAGCATTTT. The whole variable domain, remainder taken from reference TRBV19 and TRBJ1-5, is DGGITQSPKYLFRKEGQNVTLSCEQNLNHDAMYWYRQDPGQGLRLIYYSQIVNDFQKGDIAEGYSVSREKKESFPLTVTSAQKNPTAFYLCASSMTGSNQPQHFGDGTRLSIL.